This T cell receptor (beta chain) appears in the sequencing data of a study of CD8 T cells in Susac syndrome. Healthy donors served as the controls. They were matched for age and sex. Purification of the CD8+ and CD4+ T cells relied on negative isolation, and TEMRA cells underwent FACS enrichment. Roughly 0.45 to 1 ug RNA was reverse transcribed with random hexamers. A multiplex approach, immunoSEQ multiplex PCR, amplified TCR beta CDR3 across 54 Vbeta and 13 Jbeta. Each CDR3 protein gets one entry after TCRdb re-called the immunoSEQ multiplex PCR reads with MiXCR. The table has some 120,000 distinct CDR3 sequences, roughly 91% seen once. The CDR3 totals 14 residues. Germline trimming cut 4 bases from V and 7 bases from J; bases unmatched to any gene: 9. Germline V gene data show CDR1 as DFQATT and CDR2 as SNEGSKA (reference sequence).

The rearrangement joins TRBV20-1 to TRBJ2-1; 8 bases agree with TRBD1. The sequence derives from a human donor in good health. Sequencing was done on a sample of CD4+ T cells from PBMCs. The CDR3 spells CSANGQGWGNEQFF. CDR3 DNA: TGCAGTGCTAACGGACAGGGCTGGGGGAATGAGCAGTTCTTC.